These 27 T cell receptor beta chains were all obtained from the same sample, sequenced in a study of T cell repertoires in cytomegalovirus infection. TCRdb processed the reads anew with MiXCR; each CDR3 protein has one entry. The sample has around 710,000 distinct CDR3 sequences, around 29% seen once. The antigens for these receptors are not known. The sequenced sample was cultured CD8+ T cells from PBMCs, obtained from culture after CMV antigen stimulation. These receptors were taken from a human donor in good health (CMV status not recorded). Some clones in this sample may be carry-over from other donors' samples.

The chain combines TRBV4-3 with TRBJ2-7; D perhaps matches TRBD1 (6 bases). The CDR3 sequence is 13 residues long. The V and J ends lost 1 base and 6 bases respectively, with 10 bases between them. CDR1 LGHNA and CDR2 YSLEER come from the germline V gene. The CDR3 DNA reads TGCGCCAGCAGCCAAGTGGCAGGGGCCGAGCAGTACGTC. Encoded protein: CASSQVAGAEQYV.

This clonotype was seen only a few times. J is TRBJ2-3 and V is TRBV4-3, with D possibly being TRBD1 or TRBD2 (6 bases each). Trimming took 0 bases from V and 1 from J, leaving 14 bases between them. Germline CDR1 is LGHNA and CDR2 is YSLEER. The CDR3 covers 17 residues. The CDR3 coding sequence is TGCGCCAGCAGCCAAGATGGTGGGGGGCTTGGCACAGATACGCAGTATTTT. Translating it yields CASSQDGGGLGTDTQYF.

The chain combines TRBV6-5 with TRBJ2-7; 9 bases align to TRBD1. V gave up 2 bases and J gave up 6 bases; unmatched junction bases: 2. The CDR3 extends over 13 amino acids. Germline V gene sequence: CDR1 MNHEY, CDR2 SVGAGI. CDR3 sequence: CASSYGTGIEQYF. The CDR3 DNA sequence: TGTGCCAGCAGTTACGGGACAGGGATCGAGCAGTACTTC.

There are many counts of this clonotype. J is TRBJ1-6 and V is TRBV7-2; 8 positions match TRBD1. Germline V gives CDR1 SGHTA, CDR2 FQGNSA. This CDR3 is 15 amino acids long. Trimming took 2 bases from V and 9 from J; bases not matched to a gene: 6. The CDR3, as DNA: TGTGCCAGCAGCTTAACAGGGGGGTTTACTTCACCCCTCCACTTT. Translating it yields CASSLTGGFTSPLHF.

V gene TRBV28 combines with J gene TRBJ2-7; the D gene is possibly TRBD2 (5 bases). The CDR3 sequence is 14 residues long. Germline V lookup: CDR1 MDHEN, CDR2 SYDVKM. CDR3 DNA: TGTGCCGGCAGTGCTTCGGGGAGAGGAGACGAGCAGTACGTC. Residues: CAGSASGRGDEQYV.

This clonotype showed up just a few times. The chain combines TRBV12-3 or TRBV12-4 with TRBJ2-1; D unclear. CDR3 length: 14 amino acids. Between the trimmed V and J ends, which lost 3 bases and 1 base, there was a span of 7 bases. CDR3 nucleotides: TGTGCCAGCAGTTTTGGGGATTCCTACAATGAGCAGTTCTTC. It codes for CASSFGDSYNEQFF.

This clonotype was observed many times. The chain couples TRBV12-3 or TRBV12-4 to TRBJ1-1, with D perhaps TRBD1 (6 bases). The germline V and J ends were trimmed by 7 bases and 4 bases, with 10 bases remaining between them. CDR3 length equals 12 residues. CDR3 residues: CASILGGTEAFF. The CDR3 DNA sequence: TGTGCCAGCATCCTAGGGGGCACTGAAGCTTTCTTT.

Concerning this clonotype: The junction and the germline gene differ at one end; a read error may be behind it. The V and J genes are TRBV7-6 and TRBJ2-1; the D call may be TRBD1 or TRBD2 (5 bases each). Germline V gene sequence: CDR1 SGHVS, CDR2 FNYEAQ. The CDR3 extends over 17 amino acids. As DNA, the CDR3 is TGTGTCAGCAGCTTAGTAACACGGGGCTATGAGTACAATGAGCAGTTCTTC. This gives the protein CVSSLVTRGYEYNEQFF. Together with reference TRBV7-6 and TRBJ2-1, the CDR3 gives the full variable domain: GAGVSQSPRYKVTKRGQDVALRCDPISGHVSLYWYRQALGQGPEFLTYFNYEAQQDKSGLPNDRFSAERPEGSISTLTIQRTEQRDSAMYRCVSSLVTRGYEYNEQFFGPGTRLTVL.

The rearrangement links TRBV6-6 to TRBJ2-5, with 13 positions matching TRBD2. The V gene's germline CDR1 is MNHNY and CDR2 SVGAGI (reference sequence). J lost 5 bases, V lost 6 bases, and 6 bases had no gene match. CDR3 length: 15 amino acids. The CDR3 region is CASSRWTSGGETQYF. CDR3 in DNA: TGTGCCAGCAGCCGGTGGACTAGCGGGGGTGAGACCCAGTACTTC.

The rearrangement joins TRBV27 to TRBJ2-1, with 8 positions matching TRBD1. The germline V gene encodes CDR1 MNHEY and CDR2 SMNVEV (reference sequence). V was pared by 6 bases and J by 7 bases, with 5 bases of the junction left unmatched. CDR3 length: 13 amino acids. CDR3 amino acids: CASSRGPGNEQFF. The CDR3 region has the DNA TGTGCCAGCAGCAGGGGGCCGGGGAATGAGCAGTTCTTC.

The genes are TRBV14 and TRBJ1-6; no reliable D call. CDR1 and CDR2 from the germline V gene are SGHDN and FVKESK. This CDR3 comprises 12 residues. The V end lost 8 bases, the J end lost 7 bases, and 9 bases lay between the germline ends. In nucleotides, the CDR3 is TGTGCCAGCGGGGTTGGAAATTCACCCCTCCACTTT. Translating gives CASGVGNSPLHF.

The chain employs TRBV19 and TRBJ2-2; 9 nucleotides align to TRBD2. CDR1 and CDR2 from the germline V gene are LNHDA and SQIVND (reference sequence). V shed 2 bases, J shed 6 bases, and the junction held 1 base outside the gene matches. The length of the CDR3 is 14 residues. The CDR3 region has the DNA TGTGCCAGTAGTATATTAGCGGGGGCCGGGGAGCTGTTTTTT. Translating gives CASSILAGAGELFF.

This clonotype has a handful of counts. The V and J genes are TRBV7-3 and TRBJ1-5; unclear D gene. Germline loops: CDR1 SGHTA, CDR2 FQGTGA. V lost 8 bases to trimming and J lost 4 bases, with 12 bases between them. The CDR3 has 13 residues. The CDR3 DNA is TGTGCCAGCGCCCAGTGGGTGAATCAGCCCCAGCATTTT. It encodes CASAQWVNQPQHF.

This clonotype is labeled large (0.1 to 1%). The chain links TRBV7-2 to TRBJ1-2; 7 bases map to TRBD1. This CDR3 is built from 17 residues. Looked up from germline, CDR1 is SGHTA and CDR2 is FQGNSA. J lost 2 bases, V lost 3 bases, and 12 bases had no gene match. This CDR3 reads CASSFSTGTLRNYGYTF. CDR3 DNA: TGTGCCAGCAGCTTTTCGACAGGGACCCTTAGAAACTATGGCTACACCTTC. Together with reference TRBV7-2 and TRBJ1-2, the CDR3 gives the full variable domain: GAGVSQSPSNKVTEKGKDVELRCDPISGHTALYWYRQSLGQGLEFLIYFQGNSAPDKSGLPSDRFSAERTGGSVSTLTIQRTQQEDSAVYLCASSFSTGTLRNYGYTFGSGTRLTVV.

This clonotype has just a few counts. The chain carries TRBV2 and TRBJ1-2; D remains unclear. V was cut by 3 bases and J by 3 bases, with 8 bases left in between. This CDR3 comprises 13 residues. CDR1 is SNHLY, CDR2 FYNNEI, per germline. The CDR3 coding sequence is TGTGCCAGCAGTGAGACGCAGTACTATGGCTACACCTTC. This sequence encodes CASSETQYYGYTF.

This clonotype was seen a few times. The CDR3 region is CASSLTAGEIGELFF. In DNA form, the CDR3 reads TGTGCCAGCAGTTTAACGGCGGGGGAAATCGGGGAGCTGTTTTTT. The chain recombines TRBV28 with TRBJ2-2; 7 bases agree with TRBD2. With 2 bases clipped from V and 7 bases from J, the junction kept 7 bases outside the gene matches. The CDR3 covers 15 residues. Germline-derived CDR1 and CDR2 are MDHEN and SYDVKM. Complete variable domain (other parts from reference TRBV28 and TRBJ2-2): DVKVTQSSRYLVKRTGEKVFLECVQDMDHENMFWYRQDPGLGLRLIYFSYDVKMKEKGDIPEGYSVSREKKERFSLILESASTNQTSMYLCASSLTAGEIGELFFGEGSRLTVL.

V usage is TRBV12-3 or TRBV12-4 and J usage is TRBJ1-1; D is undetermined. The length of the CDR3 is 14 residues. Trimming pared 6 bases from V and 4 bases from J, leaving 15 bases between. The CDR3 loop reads CASRSVSLVTEAFF. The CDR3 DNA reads TGTGCCAGCAGAAGCGTCAGCCTGGTCACTGAAGCTTTCTTT.

The CDR3 bases are TGCGCCAGCAGCCAAGATTCAGGTCTCACCGGGGAGCTGTTTTTT. Amino acid sequence: CASSQDSGLTGELFF. The J gene is TRBJ2-2, the V gene TRBV4-3, with no clear D. V shed 0 bases and J shed 4 bases, with 9 bases lying between them. CDR1 is LGHNA, CDR2 YSLEER, per germline. CDR3 length equals 15 residues.

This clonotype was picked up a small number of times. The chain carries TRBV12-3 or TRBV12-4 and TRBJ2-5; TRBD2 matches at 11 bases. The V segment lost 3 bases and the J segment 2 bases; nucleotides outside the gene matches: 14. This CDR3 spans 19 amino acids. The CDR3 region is CASSFWLDLGLAEQETQYF. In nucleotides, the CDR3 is TGTGCCAGCAGTTTCTGGTTAGACCTGGGACTAGCGGAACAAGAGACCCAGTACTTC.

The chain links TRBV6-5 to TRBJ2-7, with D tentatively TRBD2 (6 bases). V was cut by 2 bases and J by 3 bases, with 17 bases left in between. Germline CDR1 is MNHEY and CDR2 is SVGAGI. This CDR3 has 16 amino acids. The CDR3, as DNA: TGTGCCAGCAGTTACGCTAGCGCCCCGGAGGTCTACGAGCAGTACTTC. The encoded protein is CASSYASAPEVYEQYF.

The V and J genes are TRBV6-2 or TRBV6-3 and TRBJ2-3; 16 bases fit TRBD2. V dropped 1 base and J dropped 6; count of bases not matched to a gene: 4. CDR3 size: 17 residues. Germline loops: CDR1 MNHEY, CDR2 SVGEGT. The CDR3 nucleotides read TGTGCCAGCAGTTACTATGGGACTAGCGGGGGGGGGGATACGCAGTATTTT. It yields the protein CASSYYGTSGGGDTQYF.

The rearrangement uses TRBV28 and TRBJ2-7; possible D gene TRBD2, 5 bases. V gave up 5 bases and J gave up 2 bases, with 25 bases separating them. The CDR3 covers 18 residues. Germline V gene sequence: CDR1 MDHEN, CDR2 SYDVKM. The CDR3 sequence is CASSPRGPAAHPAYEQYV. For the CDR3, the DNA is TGTGCCAGCAGTCCCCGGGGTCCGGCAGCCCATCCTGCCTACGAGCAGTACGTC.

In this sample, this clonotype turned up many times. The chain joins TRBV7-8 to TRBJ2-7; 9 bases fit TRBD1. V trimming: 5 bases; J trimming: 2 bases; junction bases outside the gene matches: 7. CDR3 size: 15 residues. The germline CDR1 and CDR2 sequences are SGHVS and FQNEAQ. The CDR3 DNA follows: TGTGCCAGCAGCCTCCGGGACAGGGCAGCCTACGAGCAGTACGTC. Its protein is CASSLRDRAAYEQYV.

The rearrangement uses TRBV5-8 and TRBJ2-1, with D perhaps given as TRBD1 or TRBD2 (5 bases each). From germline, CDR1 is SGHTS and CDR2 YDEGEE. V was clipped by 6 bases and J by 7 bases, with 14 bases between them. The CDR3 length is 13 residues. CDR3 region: CASMDVWGNEQFF. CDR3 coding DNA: TGTGCCAGCATGGACGTTTGGGGGAATGAGCAGTTCTTC.

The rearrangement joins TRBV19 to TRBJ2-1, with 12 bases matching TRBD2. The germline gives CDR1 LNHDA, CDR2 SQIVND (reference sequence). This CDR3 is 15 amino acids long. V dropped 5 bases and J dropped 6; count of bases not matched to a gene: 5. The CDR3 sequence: CASSLAGGAFNEQFF. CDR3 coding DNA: TGTGCCAGTAGTCTAGCGGGGGGGGCTTTCAATGAGCAGTTCTTC.

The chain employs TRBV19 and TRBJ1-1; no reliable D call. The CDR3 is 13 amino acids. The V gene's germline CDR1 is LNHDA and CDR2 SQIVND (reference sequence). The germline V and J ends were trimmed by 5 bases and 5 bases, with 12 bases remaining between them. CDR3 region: CASSPLEGTEAFF. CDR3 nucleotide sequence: TGTGCCAGTAGTCCCTTAGAAGGGACTGAAGCTTTCTTT.

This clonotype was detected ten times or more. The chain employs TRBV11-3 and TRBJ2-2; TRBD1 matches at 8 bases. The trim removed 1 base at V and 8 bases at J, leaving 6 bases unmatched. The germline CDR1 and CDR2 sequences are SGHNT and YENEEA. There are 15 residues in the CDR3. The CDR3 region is CASSLGTGYGGELFF. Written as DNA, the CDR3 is TGTGCCAGCAGCTTAGGGACAGGGTATGGAGGGGAGCTGTTTTTT.